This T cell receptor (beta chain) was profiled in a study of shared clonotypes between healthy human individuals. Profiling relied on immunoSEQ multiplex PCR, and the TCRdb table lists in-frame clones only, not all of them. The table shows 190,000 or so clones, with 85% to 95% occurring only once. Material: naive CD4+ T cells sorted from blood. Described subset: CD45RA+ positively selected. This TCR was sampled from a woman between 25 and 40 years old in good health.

The DNA for the CDR3 is TGTGCCTGGAGTCGGGGGGCGTCGTACGAGCAGTACTTC. Translation gives CAWSRGASYEQYF. J is TRBJ2-7 and V is TRBV30, with TRBD2 as a possible D gene (7 bases). From germline, CDR1 is GTSNPN and CDR2 SVGIG (reference sequence). The CDR3 totals 13 residues. The ends were cut back, 2 bases at V and 4 bases at J, with 12 bases in the middle.